This T cell receptor beta chain was documented in a study of blood T cell repertoires in COVID-19. Study-level background: The samples span acute and convalescent COVID-19 from the United States, Italy and Spain. Sample material is recorded as cDNA or gDNA derived from T cells, B-cell-depleted T cells, or PBMCs.

As handled by the study authors: Scientists estimated how many nucleated cells there were by amplifying reference gene primers. Measured with immunoSEQ multiplex PCR; TCRdb has only the in-frame clones, and not every one. The V and J calls and clone size come from that table; D and trimming were worked out from the DNA. Of around 130,000 clones listed, about 90% were seen once; the top ten hold 11%. Germline values: CDR1 SNHLY, CDR2 FYNNEI. The CDR3 totals 13 residues. Trimming cost V 5 bases and J 4 bases; bases outside gene matches: 4. The sequence was collected from a woman aged 80 or over with acute or convalescent COVID-19. The sequenced sample was peripheral blood. The chain joins TRBV2 to TRBJ1-2; TRBD1 matches at 7 bases. The CDR3 sequence: CASSTTGTYGYTF. The CDR3 DNA follows: TGTGCCAGCAGTACGACAGGGACCTATGGCTACACCTTC.